The T cell receptor beta chain described here comes from a study of shared clonotypes between healthy human individuals. Sorted-subset replicate PCR reactions contained roughly 200 ng DNA, corresponding to some 28,000 T cell genomes. TCRdb's copy holds only in-frame clones and misses some; the assay was immunoSEQ multiplex PCR. The sample holds fewer than 2.5 million clones, over 85% seen once. About this clone: Its antigen is not known.

Study-level points and caveats: About 5% was the fraction of naive CD4 clonotypes found shared across a few donors.

Germline values: CDR1 KGHSH, CDR2 LQKENI. The CDR3 covers 16 residues. The V segment lost 2 bases and the J segment 3 bases; nucleotides outside the gene matches: 6. The clonotype comes from a man between 18 and 29 years old in good health. Some clones in this sample may be carry-over from other donors' samples. Sequenced input: naive CD4+ T cells from PBMCs. This sample's subset: CD45RA+ positively selected. The V call is TRBV18, the J call TRBJ2-3; 9 bases are shared with TRBD1. The CDR3 is CASSPSDRGLTDTQYF. CDR3 DNA: TGTGCCAGCTCACCATCCGACAGGGGGTTGACAGATACGCAGTATTTT.